The 17 T cell receptor beta chains below come from one sample, sequenced in a study of T-cell memory formation after mild COVID-19. TCRdb analysed the 5' RACE reads with MiXCR anew, one entry per CDR3 protein. The top ten clones hold 41% of a sample with 110,000 or so distinct CDR3 sequences, 22% of them seen once. Sequencing input: PBMCs or a T cell subset sorted from them (not recorded which). The receptors stem from a man in his late teens or twenties who had mild COVID-19 (a few samples of this study predate the infection). Cell type and time point are not known.

The chain has TRBV7-6 and TRBJ2-3, with 8 nucleotides matching TRBD2. V lost 2 bases, J lost 1 base, and 2 bases stayed unmatched. Germline V gene sequence: CDR1 SGHVS, CDR2 FNYEAQ. The CDR3 runs to 15 residues. The CDR3 DNA reads as TGTGCCAGCAGCTTACAAGCGGGGGGCACAGATACGCAGTATTTT. It codes for CASSLQAGGTDTQYF.

This clonotype was picked up a small number of times. The genes are TRBV27 and TRBJ2-2, with a possible D match to TRBD1 (6 bases). Germline V lookup: CDR1 MNHEY, CDR2 SMNVEV (reference sequence). V was pared by 6 bases and J by 8 bases, with 16 bases between. The CDR3 is 14 residues long. CDR3: CASRVQGVLGELFF. The CDR3, as DNA: TGTGCCAGCAGAGTACAGGGTGTCCTTGGGGAGCTGTTTTTT.

The chain has TRBV5-1 and TRBJ1-1; D gene uncertain. The CDR3 covers 13 residues. CDR1 SGHRS and CDR2 YFSETQ come from the germline V gene. The germline V and J ends were trimmed by 3 bases and 1 base, with 7 bases remaining between them. The CDR3 region has the DNA TGCGCCAGCAGCTCCGGAGAGAACACTGAAGCTTTCTTT. It codes for CASSSGENTEAFF.

This sequence joins TRBV12-3 or TRBV12-4 and TRBJ1-2; 10 bases align to TRBD1. The V and J ends lost 6 bases and 4 bases, in that order; junction bases with no gene match: 8. There are 15 residues in the CDR3. CDR3: CASSSPGQGFYGYTF. The DNA of the CDR3 is TGTGCCAGCAGCTCCCCGGGACAGGGGTTCTATGGCTACACCTTC.

This clonotype was observed many times. This chain links TRBV6-2 or TRBV6-3 with TRBJ2-3, with unresolved D. V lost 4 bases, J lost 6 bases, and 11 bases lay in between. Germline V CDR1 and CDR2: MNHEY, SVGEGT. There are 13 residues in the CDR3. The CDR3, as DNA: TGTGCCAGCAGTTCCAATGAGGCCGATACGCAGTATTTT. Its protein product is CASSSNEADTQYF.

This clonotype was seen a handful of times. The chain combines TRBV9 with TRBJ2-3, with D maybe TRBD1 (7 bases). Germline values: CDR1 SGDLS, CDR2 YYNGEE. The CDR3 contains 16 residues. Deletions cut 2 bases from V and 2 bases from J, with 15 bases between. CDR3 nucleotide sequence: TGTGCCAGCAGCGTTTATCAGGGGGGCGTCACAGATACGCAGTATTTT. Amino acid sequence: CASSVYQGGVTDTQYF.

This clonotype appeared once. The chain carries TRBV9 and TRBJ2-2; D might be TRBD1 (5 bases). Germline V gives CDR1 SGDLS, CDR2 YYNGEE. The CDR3 spans 16 residues. Trimming left V 3 bases short and J 0 bases short, with 12 bases between. The CDR3 reads CASSANRFANTGELFF. DNA of the CDR3: TGTGCCAGCAGCGCCAACAGGTTCGCGAACACCGGGGAGCTGTTTTTT.

The genes are TRBV6-5 and TRBJ2-7; 7 bases fit TRBD1. The length of the CDR3 is 12 residues. In germline, CDR1 is MNHEY, CDR2 SVGAGI. V lost 5 bases, J lost 3 bases, and 1 base stayed unmatched. CDR3 amino acids: CASSHRGYEQYF. The CDR3 nucleotides read TGTGCCAGCAGTCACAGGGGCTACGAGCAGTACTTC.

Only a few counts were recorded for this clonotype. The chain carries TRBV5-1 and TRBJ2-1, with a weak D call TRBD2 (5 bases). This CDR3 has 18 amino acids. Per germline, CDR1 SGHRS and CDR2 YFSETQ. The V end lost 0 bases, the J end lost 6 bases, and 22 bases lay between the germline ends. In DNA, the CDR3 is TGCGCCAGCAGCTTGGATCCAGAGACTACCACCCCTTTCAATGAGCAGTTCTTC. Its translation: CASSLDPETTTPFNEQFF.

The gene calls are TRBV5-1 and TRBJ1-1; TRBD1 agrees at 8 bases. Germline V gene lookup returns CDR1 SGHRS and CDR2 YFSETQ. This CDR3 is 15 amino acids long. V lost 6 bases, J lost 1 base, and 8 bases stayed unmatched. The CDR3 is CASTPVGTGNTEAFF. The CDR3 nucleotides read TGCGCCAGCACCCCCGTCGGGACAGGGAACACTGAAGCTTTCTTT.

The chain employs TRBV6-5 and TRBJ2-2; 9 nucleotides match TRBD2. Trimming at V came to 9 bases and at J to 1 base, leaving 3 bases not matched to a gene. The germline V gene has CDR1 MNHEY and CDR2 SVGAGI. The CDR3 totals 14 residues. The CDR3 DNA reads as TGTGCCAGTTCAGCGGGGGGGAACACCGGGGAGCTGTTTTTT. Its protein product is CASSAGGNTGELFF.

This chain links TRBV7-9 with TRBJ1-5; D ambiguous. With 5 bases removed from V and 3 bases from J, the gap between germline ends came to 17 bases. In germline, CDR1 is SEHNR, CDR2 FQNEAQ (reference sequence). This CDR3 contains 16 residues. CDR3 in DNA: TGTGCCAGCAGCCCCCCTGGGCAGGAATACAATCAGCCCCAGCATTTT. Its translation: CASSPPGQEYNQPQHF. Based on the CDR3 plus reference TRBV7-9 and TRBJ1-5, the full variable domain is DTGVSQNPRHKITKRGQNVTFRCDPISEHNRLYWYRQTLGQGPEFLTYFQNEAQLEKSRLLSDRFSAERPKGSFSTLEIQRTEQGDSAMYLCASSPPGQEYNQPQHFGDGTRLSIL.

The CDR3 region is CASSFPADYVDTQYF. CDR3 in DNA: TGTGCCAGCAGCTTCCCAGCAGACTATGTAGATACGCAGTATTTT. The chain employs TRBV5-5 and TRBJ2-3; tentative D call: TRBD2 (5 bases). Trimming took off 2 bases at V and 5 bases at J, with 15 bases between the two ends. Germline-derived CDR1 and CDR2 are SGHKS and YYEKEE (reference sequence). The CDR3 runs to 15 residues.

As regards this clonotype: A much more abundant neighbour one base away suggests this may be a read error. The V and J genes are TRBV2 and TRBJ2-5; D is ambiguous. V lost 6 bases to trimming and J lost 0 bases, with 2 bases between them. This CDR3 contains 11 residues. Germline values: CDR1 SNHLY, CDR2 FYNNEI. CDR3 bases: TGTGCCAGCAGCGACCAAGAGACCCAGTACTTC. Translation gives CASSDQETQYF.

This clonotype was seen more than once but under ten times. In DNA form, the CDR3 reads TGCGCCAGCAGCCCTCGACAGGGTAGGACCGGGGAGCTGTTTTTT. Protein product: CASSPRQGRTGELFF. This chain links TRBV4-3 with TRBJ2-2; TRBD1 aligns across 7 bases. This CDR3 is 15 amino acids long. Germline V lookup: CDR1 LGHNA, CDR2 YSLEER. V lost 4 bases and J lost 5; bases outside the gene matches: 7.

In its sample, this clonotype was seen a few times. V gene TRBV7-2 combines with J gene TRBJ2-2, with 8 positions matching TRBD2. CDR3 size: 15 residues. J gave up 7 bases and V 3 bases, and 7 bases lay outside the gene matches. Looked up from germline, CDR1 is SGHTA and CDR2 is FQGNSA. The CDR3 protein is CASSFASGHGGELFF. Written as DNA, the CDR3 is TGTGCCAGCAGCTTTGCTAGCGGGCATGGCGGGGAGCTGTTTTTT.

This clonotype has a handful of counts. V gene TRBV7-9 combines with J gene TRBJ2-1; D is undetermined. Looked up from germline, CDR1 is SEHNR and CDR2 is FQNEAQ (reference sequence). This CDR3 is built from 10 residues. V lost 1 base and J 9 bases, leaving 1 base between the germline ends. For the CDR3, the DNA is TGTGCCAGCAGCTTAGTTGAGCAGTTCTTC. This encodes CASSLVEQFF.